Described below is a single T cell receptor (beta chain) sequence and its context. Its binding antigen is unknown. Base quality data are lacking; no much larger clone is found one base away. Library prep was done by the immunoSEQ multiplex PCR assay. For the multiplex PCR, a mixture combining 60 forward primers for TCR Vbeta segments and 13 reverse primers for TCR Jbeta segments was used. Amplification of the CDR3 region of rearranged TCR beta genes was performed with a multiplex PCR assay on genomic DNA. The amplified TCR beta libraries were sequenced on the Illumina HiSeq System as 87-base-pair reads. The original methods were these. A later analysis tallied some 79 million unique TCR beta chains across the 666 repertoires, and about 12 million of those chains were shared by two or more donors. To remove PCR and sequencing errors, raw reads were error-corrected and collapsed into unique sequences using a nearest-neighbor algorithm that merged closely related sequences. V, D and J gene segments were assigned by aligning CDR3 sequences to IMGT reference sequences. Each retained sequence needed at least a six-nucleotide match to both a V gene segment and a J gene segment. A rearrangement counted as productive if the CDR3 had no stop codons and remained in frame with V and J, and every other rearrangement counted as non-productive. CDR3 was defined according to IMGT convention as the region running from the second conserved V-encoded cysteine to the conserved J-encoded phenylalanine. Sequences without an unambiguous match to a single V gene segment were excluded from the earlier analysis of about 630 of the donors. An earlier analysis of 587 of the donors called V segments functional above 56.7% productive rearrangements and segregating when the between-donor standard deviation exceeded 5%. A statistical classification framework was developed to diagnose cytomegalovirus status using the catalog of TCR beta chain sequences. In a later analysis, TCR nucleotide sequences were compared against IMGT/GENE-DB human TR gene sequences so that V and J genes could be assigned. A later analysis assigned CDR3 sequences and most-parsimonious VDJ recombination scenarios with the TCRdist pipeline. In a later analysis, every TCR beta chain was defined by the combination of its CDR3 amino acid sequence and its V-gene family, and reads without a unique V-gene family were dropped. To address suspected cross-contamination and a sequencing artifact, a later analysis removed 592 highly shared, low-generation-probability nucleotide sequences. For each public chain, a later analysis derived a clonal expansion index from normalized ranks of inferred template counts within each repertoire. Generation probabilities in a later analysis came from a VDJ recombination model fitted to out-of-frame rearrangements, and those results were checked against IGoR. In a later analysis, TCR-TCR, TCR-HLA and TCR-CMV co-occurrence was scored with hypergeometric tests, and a repertoire-size bias correction was applied to TCR pairs. In a later analysis, false discovery rates were estimated by permuting HLA or CMV assignments 20 times. In a later analysis, co-occurring TCRs were grouped using DBSCAN, with TCRdist sequence similarity added in when clustering inside HLA-allele-positive subsets. For co-occurrence clustering, repertoires with fewer than 30,000 or more than 120,000 public chains were excluded, along with 5 or 6 repertoires with anomalous nucleotide sharing. TCRdb retrieved this table from immuneACCESS and kept in-frame rearrangements only. Not all clones are present; in checked studies, unresolved V genes account for under half, and no reason is known for the remainder. The V and J calls and clone size come from that table; D and trimming were worked out from the DNA. Recorded for this sample are about 120,000 clones; 75% of them occurred a single time. Of the sample, nearly 3% falls within the top ten clones.

The data originate from a study of cytomegalovirus exposure and HLA in healthy donors (dated by TCRdb to about 2017). General notes on the study: An earlier analysis of roughly 570 of the donors reported under 300 Gb of sequence data and 100 million to 120 million unique TCR beta sequences obtained from some 200 million T cells. A later genetic analysis took genome-wide SNP genotypes for about 55% of the 666 donors and used that subset as a discovery cohort. The T cell repertoires of about 700 subjects were profiled by immunosequencing and related to cytomegalovirus serostatus. The genetic ancestry cluster associated with self-reported Caucasian donors included roughly four fifths of the approximately 400 genotyped donors. On average, roughly 250,000 unique TCR beta nucleotide sequences were sequenced per donor among some 420 genotyped donors of the cohort, with 15% to 20% of those sequences being non-productive. In an earlier analysis of roughly 600 of the donors, high-throughput TCR beta sequencing was used to judge whether each TCR beta V gene segment behaved as functional or pseudogenic. HLA typing covered class I and class II loci at four-digit resolution. Roughly 5 DR-DQ haplotypes were treated as single units for association and clustering because of strong linkage in the cohort. Besides the first cohort of 666 subjects, a separate validation cohort made up of some 110 different subjects was used. All discovery cohort repertoires had been generated on a single sequencing platform. To predict cytomegalovirus infection status, the study combined high-throughput TCR immunosequencing, statistical association of individual TCRs with disease status, and machine learning. The study aimed to test whether cataloging public T cell receptors could reveal signatures of past pathogen exposure. An early release that covered about 600 HLA-typed donors contained approximately 290 gigabases of sequencing data and 80 million or so unique TCR sequences. The later analysis used no new phenotypic data to find candidate immune exposures, relying instead on TCR beta sequences and their occurrence across donors. A later analysis re-analyzed previously published TCR beta repertoires from about 600 donors and added high-resolution HLA genotyping to study TCR occurrence patterns. Typing coverage differed by locus: A, B, C, DRB1 and DQB1 were typed in about 629-640 donors, DQA1 in about 500, DPA1 in approximately 610, and DPB1 in just under 490. Donor age, sex, ethnicity and CMV serostatus were compiled together with the repertoire data. The research as a whole found: Most TCR sequences were seen in very few donors, while some public TCRs were found in many individuals. In a later analysis, most CMV-associated TCR beta chains were found to appear HLA-restricted, with HLA associations seemingly driven largely by CMV exposure. Because HLA typing was missing for some donors at each locus, association tests included only the typed subset. A few of the identified cytomegalovirus-associated TCR beta chains were confirmed in vitro to be specific for cytomegalovirus antigens. A further reported finding was that TCR beta sequences accurately predicted the HLA-A and HLA-B alleles for most subjects in the first cohort. This cohort had only TCR beta chains sequenced, and the lack of alpha or paired-chain data limited which features could be detected. According to the authors, the approach could potentially be generalized to other disease states and immunological phenotypes. An earlier analysis of 587 of the donors showed that most TCR beta V segments appeared in productive rearrangements either about 90% or about 30% of the time, which broadly matched IMGT annotations. The only immune exposure information available for the cohort was CMV serostatus. The study listed approximately 150 TCR beta chains as associated with cytomegalovirus. Compared with the roughly 700-donor mean, donors in an Asian-associated ancestry cluster had fewer N-insertions in productive TCRs, according to a later genetic analysis. According to a later analysis, TCR association rates differed among HLA loci, with DRB1 alleles showing the most associated TCRs and HLA-C alleles showing the fewest. Presence/absence analyses assumed roughly uniform sequencing depth across donors, an assumption that may not hold. The classifier was reported to diagnose cytomegalovirus status with high specificity and sensitivity in both the original and validation cohorts. Strong co-occurrence of HLA alleles, especially DR and DQ, made assigning TCR associations to individual alleles difficult. Correlated functional status among segregating V segments might reflect linkage disequilibrium, but an unknown experimental factor could not be ruled out. In a later genetic analysis, a missense DCLRE1C variant was associated with V-gene and J-gene trimming of TCR beta chains, and the association was replicated in an independent cohort. A cluster of highly shared sequence variants was judged likely to be a technical artifact of the sequencing pipeline. The earlier analysis of a few hundred of the donors excluded over 15 rarely observed V segments, including chromosome 9 orphons, because counts were too low. According to a later analysis, parvovirus B19, influenza, CMV and Epstein-Barr virus appeared linked to several top co-occurrence clusters. Specific HLA alleles were associated with around 18,000 TCR beta sequences at a false discovery rate of 0.05 in a later analysis. A later analysis found that HLA-associated TCR beta chains were more clonally expanded and had lower generation probabilities than equally common non-associated chains.

The cohort comprised 670 or so healthy bone marrow donors. Cohort members were all nominally healthy when sampled, although unrecorded immune exposures were likely present. The donor was CMV seropositive and was included in the group of some 290 seropositive cohort members. Each donor provided a peripheral blood sample, and peripheral blood mononuclear cells were used for TCR beta sequencing. Genomic DNA was extracted from the blood cell samples with the Qiagen DNeasy Blood Extraction Kit. The sequence derives from a woman between 40 and 50 years old in good health and CMV-seropositive. Sequenced sample: PBMCs.

The CDR3 region has the sequence CASSLKLAGDQQFF. The sequence in DNA is TGTGCCAGCAGTTTAAAACTAGCGGGAGACCAGCAGTTCTTC. The V and J genes are TRBV27 and TRBJ2-1; TRBD2 agrees with 11 junctional bases. The cysteine opens and the phenylalanine closes a CDR3 of 14 amino acids. Only the CDR3 part of the read is kept: 42 bases, read in frame from the first base. CDR1 MNHEY and CDR2 SMNVEV are derived from the germline V gene (reference sequence). Trimming takes 2 bases off V and 11 bases off J; junction bases not matched to a gene: 5.